These 4 T cell receptor beta chains were sequenced from one sample in a study of blood T cells in healthy people across ages. PCR was performed a second time for about 7 to 11 cycles using a sample-barcoded 5' primer and a J-beta primer mix. TCRdb reprocessed the 5' RACE reads via MiXCR and lists one record per CDR3 protein. The sample lists hundreds of thousands of distinct CDR3 sequences; approximately 50% were seen once. The specimen was blood. The receptors derive from a woman aged 55-69 years in good health.

The chain recombines TRBV4-3 with TRBJ1-4, with TRBD1 matching over 8 bases. Germline V CDR1 and CDR2: LGHNA, YSLEER. This CDR3 has 18 residues. Trimming removed 0 bases from V and 0 bases from J; junction bases left unmatched: 6. The chain's CDR3 is CASSQEQGAPATNEKLFF. In DNA, the CDR3 is TGCGCCAGCAGCCAAGAGCAGGGGGCGCCTGCAACTAATGAAAAACTGTTTTTT.

This clonotype appeared once. The gene calls are TRBV6-4 and TRBJ2-1; TRBD2 might be the D (6 bases). With 0 bases removed from V and 6 bases from J, the gap between germline ends came to 12 bases. The CDR3 consists of 15 residues. Per germline, CDR1 MRHNA and CDR2 SNTAGT. The CDR3 loop is CASSDSSGSGNEQFF. The DNA for the CDR3 is TGTGCCAGCAGTGACTCAAGCGGGTCGGGCAATGAGCAGTTCTTC.

The chain uses TRBV10-3 and TRBJ1-2; TRBD1 is a possible D gene (5 bases). With 4 bases removed from V and 4 bases from J, the gap between germline ends came to 7 bases. CDR3 size: 12 residues. Germline V lookup: CDR1 ENHRY, CDR2 SYGVKD. The CDR3 DNA reads as TGTGCCATCAGTGGGGGCCTCTATGGCTACACCTTC. The encoded protein is CAISGGLYGYTF.

This clonotype has more than one count but fewer than ten. The V gene is TRBV27, the J gene TRBJ2-5; the D gene is possibly TRBD2 (6 bases). Germline CDR1 reads MNHEY; CDR2 reads SMNVEV (reference sequence). The CDR3 spans 14 residues. V was trimmed by 6 bases and J by 4 bases, leaving 15 bases between them. The CDR3 is CASSPREAGETQYF. As DNA, the CDR3 is TGTGCCAGCAGCCCTAGGGAGGCGGGAGAGACCCAGTACTTC.